This T cell receptor (beta chain) came from a study of Graves' ophthalmopathy and Graves' hyperthyroidism (dated by TCRdb to the late 2010s). As for the study more broadly: Peripheral blood was collected before any treatment was given, at the time of initial diagnosis. TCR beta repertoire signatures were used to distinguish Graves' ophthalmopathy from Graves' hyperthyroidism and to predict progression to ophthalmopathy. In total, 135 blood samples were TCR-sequenced: fewer than 50 ophthalmopathy, some 75 hyperthyroidism and about 17 hyperthyroidism-to-ophthalmopathy patients. To explore V-J signatures distinguishing ophthalmopathy from hyperthyroidism, a discovery set of 100 or so patients (roughly 45 ophthalmopathy, 57 stable hyperthyroidism) was enrolled. An independent validation cohort comprised 18 hyperthyroidism patients and 15 to 17 patients who later progressed from hyperthyroidism to ophthalmopathy. In a handful of hyperthyroidism patients, the T-cell repertoire of thyroid tissue was compared with the T-cell repertoire of blood. Following sample collection, hyperthyroidism patients were given methimazole at a starting dose of 30 mg daily, and ophthalmopathy patients were given high-dose intravenous methylprednisolone.

Patients with ophthalmopathy had moderately to severely active disease, with a Clinical Activity Score of 3 or more, a NOSPECS grade of 4 or more, and a disease duration of less than 3 months. Patients were excluded if they had other autoimmune diseases, uncontrolled infections, pregnancy or lactation. Clinical symptoms, serum thyroxine, TRAb, thyroid ultrasound and orbital computed tomography were used for diagnosis. Using Ficoll-Paque density gradient centrifugation, PBMCs were isolated from 9.5 to 10 ml of fresh peripheral blood. Trizol reagent was used to extract the total RNA, and its quality was then checked on an Agilent 2100 Bioanalyzer. This clonotype was seen many times. The antigen it binds to is not known. The record has no base qualities; no much larger clone is one base away. On the study overall, not on this receptor specifically: In validation, the model predicted ophthalmopathy progression with 70.59% sensitivity and 72.22% specificity; 12 predicted patients were CT-confirmed with GO in a median of 6.5 months. Sample size was not predetermined statistically, and investigators were not blinded to group allocation. Most of the expanded thyroid clonotypes with a frequency above 0.001 were also detected in blood, and it was suggested that the thyroid immune response may be reflected by blood repertoires. Ophthalmopathy was separated from stable hyperthyroidism by the 13-signature model with roughly 90% sensitivity and 81% to 84% specificity in cross-validation and with 80%/75% in the test set.

TCR beta CDR3 regions were amplified from RNA transcripts for repertoire sequencing. The first round of RT-PCR was done with HTBI primers and the Qiagen OneStep RT-PCR kit, and was followed by a second round of multiplex PCR, then size selection and purification. The libraries underwent paired-end sequencing with 100 bp reads on an Illumina HiSeq2000. The original pipeline was this. Reads were processed with SOAPnuke, discarding reads with adapters, uncalled bases, mean Phred below 15, or no exact constant-primer or identifier match. High-quality paired reads were merged with COPE v1.2.5. Each unique nucleotide sequence was treated as a clonotype, and MiTCR v1.1 was used to align the clonotypes to the IMGT TRB V, D and J references. Analysis was restricted to V-J combinations with a frequency above 0.0001, which covered 98% to 99.2% of repertoires. A TCR clonal expansion and chaos score per V-J combination was defined as the ratio of F50 clonal expansion to chaos observed in the TCRdist matrix. Welch's t-statistics and random forest were used to narrow the features down to roughly twelve V-J combinations, which were then fed into a naive Bayes classifier. Thyroid-blood repertoire similarity was quantified with the Morisita-Horn index. TCRdb took the public reads, trimmed them with fastp at Q25, ran MiXCR for clone calling and kept in-frame beta chains. Each entry is one CDR3 protein sequence, shown with its most common DNA and genes. TCRdb, not the original authors, processed these V and J calls. The table for this sample lists about 740,000 distinct CDR3 sequences; 40% of them were counted only once. About 40% of the sample belongs to the ten largest clones.

Trimming costs V 3 bases and J 5 bases, and their ends lie 11 bases apart. The CDR3 spans 14 residues, from the cysteine through the phenylalanine. Just CDR3 DNA is preserved here, 42 bases in frame from base 1. Taken from the germline V gene, the CDR1 and CDR2 loops are SGHAT and FQNNGV. The source material was peripheral blood. This sequence originates from an adult man with Graves' ophthalmopathy. The sequence links TRBV11-2 to TRBJ1-5; the best D guess is TRBD1, with 6 bases matching. The sequenced DNA is TGTGCCAGCAGCTTGCACGGGGGGCATCAGCCCCAGCATTTT. It specifies CASSLHGGHQPQHF.